Listed below are T cell receptor beta chains from one sample, sequenced in a study of early T cells in non-severe SARS-CoV-2 infection. TCRdb fed the 5' RACE reads into MiXCR, producing one record per CDR3 protein. The sample yields about 70,000 distinct CDR3 sequences, approximately 5% seen once. Source: whole blood, taken at baseline. Receptor source: an adult who was a healthcare worker with PCR-confirmed SARS-CoV-2 infection or an uninfected control (not recorded which). The CDR3 runs from the conserved cysteine through the conserved F or W. The D gene is left open where the match is weak. Size is stated for part of the rows, as once, few or many counts, or as a class when the clone is expanded.

many,TRBJ2-7,TRBV7-2,NA,CASSPTVRHEQYF,TGTGCCAGCAGCCCCACCGTCAGGCACGAGCAGTACTTC
NA,TRBJ1-4,TRBV29-1,NA,CSVEDRGANEKLFF,TGCAGCGTTGAAGATCGGGGGGCTAATGAAAAACTGTTTTTT
many,TRBJ2-2,TRBV20-1,NA,CSANRAEAGELFF,TGCAGTGCTAATAGAGCGGAGGCCGGGGAGCTGTTTTTT
many,TRBJ1-1,TRBV5-1,NA,CASSLQGMNTEAFF,TGCGCCAGCAGCTTGCAGGGCATGAACACTGAAGCTTTCTTT
NA,TRBJ2-1,TRBV19,TRBD2,CASSGGTNFYNEQFF,TGTGCCAGTAGTGGCGGGACTAATTTCTACAATGAGCAGTTCTTC
many,TRBJ2-7,TRBV7-2,NA,CASSLQPDYRYEQYF,TGTGCCAGCAGCTTACAACCGGACTACCGCTACGAGCAGTACTTC
many,TRBJ1-6,TRBV6-6,TRBD1,CASSYSAGTVNSPLHF,TGTGCCAGCAGTTACTCCGCCGGGACAGTAAATTCACCCCTCCACTTT
many,TRBJ2-2,TRBV29-1,NA,CSVGGKGRSGELFF,TGCAGCGTTGGGGGCAAGGGTCGGTCCGGGGAGCTGTTTTTT
NA,TRBJ2-7,TRBV6-2/TRBV6-3,NA,CASSYSPGTLYHEQYF,TGTGCCAGCAGTTACTCGCCGGGAACCCTTTACCACGAGCAGTACTTC
many,TRBJ1-4,TRBV12-3/TRBV12-4,NA,CASSLPNTASTNEKLFF,TGTGCCAGCAGTTTACCTAACACAGCGTCAACTAATGAAAAACTGTTTTTT
NA,TRBJ2-1,TRBV7-8,TRBD2,CASTWGTTLNEQFF,TGTGCCAGCACCTGGGGGACTACCCTGAATGAGCAGTTCTTC
few,TRBJ1-5,TRBV4-2,TRBD1,CASSRDRGDQPQHF,TGTGCCAGCAGCCGGGACAGGGGGGATCAGCCCCAGCATTTT
few,TRBJ2-7,TRBV18,NA,CASSPTGLGYSYEQYF,TGTGCCAGCTCACCCACGGGGCTGGGTTACTCCTACGAGCAGTACTTC
few,TRBJ2-3,TRBV5-1,NA,CASSLVMGDGTDTQYF,TGCGCCAGCAGCTTGGTGATGGGGGATGGCACAGATACGCAGTATTTT
few,TRBJ2-1,TRBV10-2,NA,CASRLGGEQFF,TGCGCCAGCAGGCTAGGAGGTGAGCAGTTCTTC
NA,TRBJ1-2,TRBV7-9,TRBD1,CASSLGQGYGYTF,TGTGCCAGCAGCCTGGGACAGGGCTATGGCTACACCTTC
many,TRBJ2-1,TRBV27,NA,CASRHTGLTNEQFF,TGTGCCAGCAGGCATACCGGGCTCACGAATGAGCAGTTCTTC
many,TRBJ1-1,TRBV20-1,NA,CSALGVEAFF,TGCAGTGCTCTAGGGGTTGAAGCTTTCTTT
NA,TRBJ2-4,TRBV2,NA,CASSEDSAKNIQYF,TGTGCCAGCAGTGAAGATTCTGCCAAAAACATTCAGTACTTC
many,TRBJ1-5,TRBV11-2,NA,CASTLGAGQPQHF,TGTGCCAGCACCCTTGGGGCAGGACAGCCCCAGCATTTT
many,TRBJ2-7,TRBV18,TRBD1,CASSPEDRPYEQYF,TGTGCCAGCTCACCGGAGGACAGGCCCTACGAGCAGTACTTC
NA,TRBJ1-2,TRBV6-6,NA,CASSGGKKGGYTF,TGTGCCAGCAGTGGGGGGAAGAAAGGTGGCTACACCTTC
many,TRBJ1-5,TRBV5-1,NA,CASSLEPGTHNQPQHF,TGCGCCAGCAGCTTGGAACCCGGGACACACAATCAGCCCCAGCATTTT
many,TRBJ1-4,TRBV6-2/TRBV6-3,TRBD1,CASSYLGQGYEKLFF,TGTGCCAGCAGTTATCTGGGACAGGGCTACGAAAAACTGTTTTTT
many,TRBJ2-7,TRBV7-6,TRBD2,CASSLATSGVPSYEQYF,TGTGCCAGCAGCTTAGCGACTAGCGGAGTCCCCTCCTACGAGCAGTACTTC
NA,TRBJ2-4,TRBV9,NA,CASSVDGGPAKNIQYF,TGTGCCAGCAGCGTAGATGGAGGTCCGGCCAAAAACATTCAGTACTTC
many,TRBJ2-1,TRBV18,TRBD1,CASSRQGAMVNEQFF,TGTGCCAGCTCCCGACAGGGGGCAATGGTCAATGAGCAGTTCTTC
few,TRBJ2-5,TRBV7-9,NA,CASSQPYRDRQETQYF,TGTGCCAGCAGCCAACCTTACAGGGACCGGCAAGAGACCCAGTACTTC